This T cell receptor beta chain was observed in a study of T cell repertoires in cytomegalovirus infection. Overall study: Public TCR beta signatures marked donors with CMV infection and the matching HLA. Study results and limitations: The study found HLA-C-restricted CMV-specific TCR beta clonotypes dominating the ex vivo response. Cumulative frequency (of public TCR beta family members) identified carriers of CMV plus the relevant HLA.

The sample holds a few counts of this clonotype. Antigen: not known. Each CDR3 protein gets one entry after TCRdb re-called the reads with MiXCR. This table holds 740,000 or so distinct CDR3 sequences, about a third found once. The CDR3 spans 15 residues. The germline V gene encodes CDR1 SGHRS and CDR2 YFSETQ. Trimming removed 3 bases from V and 4 bases from J; junction bases left unmatched: 4. The material sequenced was PBMCs. V gene TRBV5-1 combines with J gene TRBJ2-1, with 10 bases lining up with TRBD2. The clonotype was recovered from a human donor in good health (CMV status not recorded). Some clones in this sample may be carry-over from other donors' samples. The CDR3 DNA sequence: TGCGCCAGCAGCTGGATAGCGGGGGGTTACAATGAGCAGTTCTTC. Its protein product is CASSWIAGGYNEQFF.